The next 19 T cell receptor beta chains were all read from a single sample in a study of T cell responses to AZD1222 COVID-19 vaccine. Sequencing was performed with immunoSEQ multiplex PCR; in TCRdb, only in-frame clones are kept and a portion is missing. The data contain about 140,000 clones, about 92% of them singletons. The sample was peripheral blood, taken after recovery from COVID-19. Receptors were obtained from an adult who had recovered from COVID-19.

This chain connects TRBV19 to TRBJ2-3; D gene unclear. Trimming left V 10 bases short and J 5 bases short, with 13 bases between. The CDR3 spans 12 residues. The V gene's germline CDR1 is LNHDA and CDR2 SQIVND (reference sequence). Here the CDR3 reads CATTVGKDTQYF. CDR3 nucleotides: TGTGCCACCACCGTTGGGAAAGATACGCAGTATTTT.

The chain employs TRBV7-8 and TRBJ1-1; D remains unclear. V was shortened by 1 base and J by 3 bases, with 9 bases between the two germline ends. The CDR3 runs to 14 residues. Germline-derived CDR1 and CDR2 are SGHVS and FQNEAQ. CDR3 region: CASSLGILHTEAFF. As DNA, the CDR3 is TGTGCCAGCAGCTTAGGAATCCTCCACACTGAAGCTTTCTTT.

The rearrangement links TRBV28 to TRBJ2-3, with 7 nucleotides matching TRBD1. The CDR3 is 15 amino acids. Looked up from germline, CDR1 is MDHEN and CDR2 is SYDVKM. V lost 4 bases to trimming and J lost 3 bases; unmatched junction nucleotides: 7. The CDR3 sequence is CASSSSGTATDTQYF. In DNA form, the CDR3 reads TGTGCCAGCAGTTCGTCCGGGACAGCTACAGATACGCAGTATTTT.

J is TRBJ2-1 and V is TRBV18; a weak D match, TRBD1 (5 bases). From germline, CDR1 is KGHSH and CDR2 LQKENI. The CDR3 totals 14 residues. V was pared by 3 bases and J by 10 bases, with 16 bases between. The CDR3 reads CASSPWADSGEQFF. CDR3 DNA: TGTGCCAGCTCACCCTGGGCCGATTCAGGGGAGCAGTTCTTC.

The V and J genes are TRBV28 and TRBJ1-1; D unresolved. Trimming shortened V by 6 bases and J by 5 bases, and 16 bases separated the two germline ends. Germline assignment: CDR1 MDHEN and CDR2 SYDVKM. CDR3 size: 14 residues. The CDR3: CASSPPNTGTEAFF. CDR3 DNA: TGTGCCAGCAGCCCCCCCAACACCGGTACTGAAGCTTTCTTT.

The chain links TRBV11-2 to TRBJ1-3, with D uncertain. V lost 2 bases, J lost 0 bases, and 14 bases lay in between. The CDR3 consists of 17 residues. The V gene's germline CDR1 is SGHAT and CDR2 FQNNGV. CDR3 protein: CASSLSPSRDSGNTIYF. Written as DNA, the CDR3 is TGTGCCAGCAGCTTATCCCCATCCCGGGACTCTGGAAACACCATATATTTT.

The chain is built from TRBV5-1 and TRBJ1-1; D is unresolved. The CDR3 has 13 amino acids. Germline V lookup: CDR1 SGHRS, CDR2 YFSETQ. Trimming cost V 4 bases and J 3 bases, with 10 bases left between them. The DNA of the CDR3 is TGCGCCAGCAGCCGCAACGGGGACACTGAAGCTTTCTTT. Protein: CASSRNGDTEAFF.

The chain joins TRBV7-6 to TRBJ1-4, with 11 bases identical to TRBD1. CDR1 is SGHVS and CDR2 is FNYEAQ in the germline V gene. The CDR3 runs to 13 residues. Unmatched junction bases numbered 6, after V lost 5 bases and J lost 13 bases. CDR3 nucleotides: TGTGCCAGCAGCCCACGGACAGGGGGCTTACTGTTTTTT. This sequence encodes CASSPRTGGLLFF.

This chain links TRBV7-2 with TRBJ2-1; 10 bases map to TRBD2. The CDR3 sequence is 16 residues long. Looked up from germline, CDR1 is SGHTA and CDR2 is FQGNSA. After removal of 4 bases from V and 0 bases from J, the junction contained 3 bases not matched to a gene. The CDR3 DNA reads TGTGCCAGCAGCTCTAGCGGGAGCCTCTCCTACAATGAGCAGTTCTTC. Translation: CASSSSGSLSYNEQFF.

CDR3 in DNA: TGCGCCAGCAGTGAGTGGGGCACAACTAATGAAAAACTGTTTTTT. Its translation is CASSEWGTTNEKLFF. V gene TRBV10-2 combines with J gene TRBJ1-4, with D possibly matching TRBD1 (5 bases). The V and J ends lost 1 base and 0 bases respectively, with 6 bases between them. Germline assignment: CDR1 WSHSY and CDR2 SAAADI. CDR3 length: 15 residues.

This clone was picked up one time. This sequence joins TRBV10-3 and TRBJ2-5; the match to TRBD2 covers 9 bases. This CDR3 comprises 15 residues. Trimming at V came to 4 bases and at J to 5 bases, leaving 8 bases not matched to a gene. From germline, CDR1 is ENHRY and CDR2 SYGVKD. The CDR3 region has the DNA TGTGCCATCAGTGCGCGGCGGGAGGGTCCGGAGACCCAGTACTTC. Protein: CAISARREGPETQYF.

The CDR3 DNA reads TGTGCCAGCAGGACGACTAGCGTAATCTACGAGCAGTACTTC. Protein sequence: CASRTTSVIYEQYF. The chain carries TRBV6-5 and TRBJ2-7, with 8 nucleotides matching TRBD2. With V trimmed by 6 bases and J by 3 bases, 7 bases remained unmatched. This CDR3 is 14 amino acids long. CDR1 is MNHEY, CDR2 SVGAGI, per germline.

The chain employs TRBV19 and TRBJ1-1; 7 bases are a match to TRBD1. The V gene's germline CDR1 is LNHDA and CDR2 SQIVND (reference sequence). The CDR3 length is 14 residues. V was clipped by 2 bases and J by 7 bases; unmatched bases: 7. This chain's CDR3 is CASSILGGRLEAFF. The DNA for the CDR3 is TGTGCCAGTAGTATATTAGGGGGCCGCCTTGAAGCTTTCTTT.

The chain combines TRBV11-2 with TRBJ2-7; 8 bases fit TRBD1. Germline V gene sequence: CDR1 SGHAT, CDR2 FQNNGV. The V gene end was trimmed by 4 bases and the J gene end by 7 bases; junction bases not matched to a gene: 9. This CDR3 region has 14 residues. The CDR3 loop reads CASSSTGASGEQYF. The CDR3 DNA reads TGTGCCAGCAGCTCGACAGGGGCATCAGGGGAGCAGTACTTC.

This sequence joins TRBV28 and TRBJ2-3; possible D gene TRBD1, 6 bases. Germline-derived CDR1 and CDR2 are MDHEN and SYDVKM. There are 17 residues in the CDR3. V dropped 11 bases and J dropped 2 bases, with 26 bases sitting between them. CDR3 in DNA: TGTGCCGTCTCGAGGGACACCACTACTGTTAACACAGATACGCAGTATTTT. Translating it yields CAVSRDTTTVNTDTQYF.

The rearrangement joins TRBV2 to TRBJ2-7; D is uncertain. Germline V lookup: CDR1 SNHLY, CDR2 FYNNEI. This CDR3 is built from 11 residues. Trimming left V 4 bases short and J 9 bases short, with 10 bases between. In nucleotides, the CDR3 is TGTGCCAGCAGTGCGCGGAAGGGGCAGTACTTC. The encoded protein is CASSARKGQYF.

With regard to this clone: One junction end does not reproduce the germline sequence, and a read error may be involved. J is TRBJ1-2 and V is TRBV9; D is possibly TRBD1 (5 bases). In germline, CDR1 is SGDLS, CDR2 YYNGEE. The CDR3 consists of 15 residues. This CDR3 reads CASSVREDSNHGYTF. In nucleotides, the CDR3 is TGTGCCAGCAGCGTCAGGGAGGATTCTAACCATGGCTACACCTTC.

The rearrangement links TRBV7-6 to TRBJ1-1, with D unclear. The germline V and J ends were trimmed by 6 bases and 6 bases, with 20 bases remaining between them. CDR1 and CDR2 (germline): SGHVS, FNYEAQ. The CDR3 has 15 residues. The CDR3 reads CASSRYKVELSEAFF. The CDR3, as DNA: TGTGCCAGCAGTCGATACAAGGTTGAACTTTCTGAAGCTTTCTTT.

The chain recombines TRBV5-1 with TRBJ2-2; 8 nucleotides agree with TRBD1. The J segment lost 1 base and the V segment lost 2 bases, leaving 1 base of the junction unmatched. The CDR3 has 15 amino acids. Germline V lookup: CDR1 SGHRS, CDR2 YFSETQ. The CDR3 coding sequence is TGCGCCAGCAGCTTTGACAGGGGGAACACCGGGGAGCTGTTTTTT. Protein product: CASSFDRGNTGELFF.